This T cell receptor beta chain emerged from a study of shared clonotypes between healthy human individuals. Deletions cut 8 bases from V and 3 bases from J, with 26 bases between. The CDR3 has 17 residues. Looked up from germline, CDR1 is LNHNV and CDR2 is YYDKDF (reference sequence). CD8 cells regarded as naive lacked CD45RO, were positively chosen for CCR7, and omitted terminally differentiated effector memory CD45RA+ cells. The protocol was immunoSEQ multiplex PCR, while the TCRdb copy is restricted to in-frame clones and leaves out a portion. Here the sample spans roughly 2 million clones, 85% to 95% being singletons.

The clonotype comes from a young man in good health. Sequenced input: naive CD8+ T cells sorted from blood. The V gene is TRBV15, the J gene TRBJ2-7; maybe TRBD1 (6 bases). The CDR3 DNA is TGTGCCACCGCAGAACCCCCCCGCCGGGACACTCACTACGAGCAGTACTTC. Its translation: CATAEPPRRDTHYEQYF.